Here is one T cell receptor (beta chain) with its context. The data belong to a study of blood T cells in healthy people across ages. The CDR3 runs to 17 residues. From germline, CDR1 is KGHDR and CDR2 SFDVKD. Trimming cost V 1 base and J 7 bases; bases outside gene matches: 12. Together with a sample-barcoded 5' primer, a J-beta primer mix was included in a second PCR lasting about 7 to 11 cycles. TCRdb reprocessed the 5' RACE reads via MiXCR and lists one record per CDR3 protein. The sample has about 1.8 million distinct CDR3 sequences; approximately 50% are singletons. This receptor was identified in a middle-aged woman in good health. Material for sequencing was blood. This sequence joins TRBV24-1 and TRBJ2-5; 9 nucleotides match TRBD2. The CDR3 protein is CATSDFVAGAIQGTQYF. CDR3 nucleotide sequence: TGTGCCACCAGTGATTTCGTAGCGGGGGCCATCCAGGGGACCCAGTACTTC.